The rows below give T cell receptor beta chains drawn from one sample of a study of blood T cell repertoires in COVID-19. Using immunoSEQ multiplex PCR, the repertoire was profiled, and TCRdb retains in-frame clones only, with some absent. The data hold 300,000 to 400,000 clones, with approximately 86% observed a single time. Sample: peripheral blood. The source is a human donor in a cohort sampled during active COVID-19. Each CDR3 is given with its conserved first and last residue. Each record gives: D gene, J gene, V gene, clone size, CDR3 protein, CDR3 DNA. D genes are given only for firm matches. Size is stated for part of the rows, as once, few or many counts, or as a class when the clone is expanded.

d_gene: -
j_gene: TRBJ2-3
v_gene: TRBV18
abundance: once
CDR3aa: CASSPDIQTQYF
CDR3nt: TGTGCCAGCTCACCGGACATTCAGACGCAGTATTTT

d_gene: -
j_gene: TRBJ1-2
v_gene: TRBV5-1
abundance: -
CDR3aa: CASRLTDGYTF
CDR3nt: TGCGCCAGCAGATTGACGGATGGCTACACCTTC

d_gene: -
j_gene: TRBJ1-5
v_gene: TRBV19
abundance: -
CDR3aa: CASRKGNQPQHF
CDR3nt: TGTGCCAGTAGAAAGGGGAATCAGCCCCAGCATTTT

d_gene: TRBD2
j_gene: TRBJ2-5
v_gene: TRBV5-4
abundance: -
CDR3aa: CASSLASGGETQYF
CDR3nt: TGTGCCAGCAGCTTGGCTAGCGGGGGAGAGACCCAGTACTTC

d_gene: TRBD1
j_gene: TRBJ1-4
v_gene: TRBV19
abundance: -
CDR3aa: CASSGTRTGGGEKLFF
CDR3nt: TGTGCCAGTAGTGGGACCCGGACAGGAGGCGGCGAAAAACTGTTTTTT

d_gene: -
j_gene: TRBJ2-7
v_gene: TRBV28
abundance: -
CDR3aa: CASGNAGEQYF
CDR3nt: TGTGCCAGCGGGAACGCGGGGGAGCAGTACTTC

d_gene: -
j_gene: TRBJ2-6
v_gene: TRBV21-1
abundance: few
CDR3aa: CASSKRRGSGANVLTF
CDR3nt: TGTGCCAGCAGCAAAAGGCGGGGGTCTGGGGCCAACGTCCTGACTTTC

d_gene: TRBD1
j_gene: TRBJ2-7
v_gene: TRBV15
abundance: -
CDR3aa: CATSADRGIYEQYF
CDR3nt: TGTGCCACCAGCGCAGACAGGGGAATCTACGAGCAGTACTTC

d_gene: TRBD2
j_gene: TRBJ2-3
v_gene: TRBV9
abundance: -
CDR3aa: CASSLQTSGSDTQYF
CDR3nt: TGTGCCAGCAGCCTCCAGACTAGCGGGAGCGATACGCAGTATTTT

d_gene: -
j_gene: TRBJ1-2
v_gene: TRBV28
abundance: -
CDR3aa: CASTYLDPGPGRGYTF
CDR3nt: TGTGCCAGCACATACCTCGATCCAGGGCCTGGCCGGGGCTACACCTTC